The clone carrying this TCR beta chain was seen a handful of times. Germline assignment: CDR1 MNHEY and CDR2 SVGAGI. V shed 5 bases and J shed 9 bases, with 12 bases lying between them. The CDR3 runs 12 residues. These data are taken from a study of T cells after yellow fever vaccination. TCRdb reprocessed the 5' RACE reads with MiXCR, giving one entry per CDR3 protein. The sample has 500,000 to 650,000 distinct CDR3 sequences, approximately 13% seen once. This clonotype originated in a man aged 25-40 years who received the YFV17D yellow fever vaccine. Sequenced here: PBMCs, sampled on the day of the yellow fever booster vaccination. The V call is TRBV6-5, the J call TRBJ2-3; D is possibly TRBD1 or TRBD2 (5 bases each). The CDR3 loop reads CASSQHGDTQYF. The DNA for the CDR3 is TGTGCCAGCAGTCAGCACGGGGACACGCAGTATTTT.